Listed below are T cell receptor beta chains from one sample, sequenced in a study of T cells after yellow fever vaccination. TCRdb re-called the 5' RACE reads through MiXCR, storing one row per CDR3 protein. The sample holds around 310,000 distinct CDR3 sequences; roughly 4% are singletons and the top ten take about a quarter. This sample comprised PBMCs, obtained on the day of the yellow fever booster vaccination. The source of these receptors is a man aged 18 to 30 who received the YFV17D yellow fever vaccine. CDR3s include the opening cysteine and the closing phenylalanine or tryptophan. D genes are given only for firm matches. A clone size is listed for some rows: how often the clone was seen (once, few, many), or a class if it is expanded.

size	V	D	J	CDR3	DNA
many	TRBV20-1	NA	TRBJ2-1	CSAQEWPLSYNEQFF	TGCAGTGCCCAGGAATGGCCACTCTCCTACAATGAGCAGTTCTTC
many	TRBV12-3/TRBV12-4	NA	TRBJ1-1	CASSFQALNTEAFF	TGTGCCAGCAGTTTCCAAGCTTTGAACACTGAAGCTTTCTTT
NA	TRBV6-2/TRBV6-3	NA	TRBJ2-7	CASSYSPRRQYF	TGTGCCAGCAGTTACTCACCTCGGAGGCAGTACTTC
few	TRBV6-5	TRBD2	TRBJ2-3	CASSYGSGGVGDTQYF	TGTGCCAGCAGTTACGGTAGCGGGGGGGTCGGAGATACGCAGTATTTT
NA	TRBV20-1	NA	TRBJ1-1	CSAPGREKSEAFF	TGCAGTGCCCCGGGACGGGAGAAATCCGAAGCTTTCTTT
few	TRBV3-1	TRBD1	TRBJ1-6	CASSHIQGANSPLHF	TGTGCCAGCAGCCACATTCAGGGGGCTAATTCACCCCTCCACTTT
few	TRBV2	NA	TRBJ1-5	CASTRQLDQPQHF	TGTGCCAGCACCCGACAGCTTGATCAGCCCCAGCATTTT
few	TRBV11-2	TRBD1	TRBJ2-2	CASSLGSGTGFTGELFF	TGTGCCAGCAGCTTAGGGTCCGGGACAGGGTTCACCGGGGAGCTGTTTTTT
NA	TRBV5-1	NA	TRBJ1-2	CASSLAGQGRYYGYTF	TGCGCCAGCAGCTTGGCCGGGCAGGGGAGGTACTATGGCTACACCTTC
few	TRBV27	NA	TRBJ1-6	CASSSTPASPLHF	TGTGCCAGCAGTTCAACACCTGCTTCACCCCTCCACTTT
NA	TRBV5-1	TRBD1	TRBJ2-4	CASSGEGARGLAKNIQYF	TGCGCCAGCAGTGGGGAAGGGGCCAGGGGGTTAGCCAAAAACATTCAGTACTTC
many	TRBV3-1	TRBD1	TRBJ2-1	CASSPGTGGSYNEQFF	TGTGCCAGCAGCCCGGGGACAGGGGGATCCTACAATGAGCAGTTCTTC
many	TRBV28	NA	TRBJ1-1	CASKPYRDSGWAFF	TGTGCCAGCAAACCTTACCGGGACTCCGGATGGGCTTTCTTT
NA	TRBV18	TRBD1	TRBJ2-5	CASSPPGTVETQYF	TGTGCCAGCTCACCTCCCGGGACAGTGGAGACCCAGTACTTC
NA	TRBV19	NA	TRBJ1-5	CASSIFSTNQPQHF	TGTGCCAGTAGTATATTCTCAACCAATCAGCCCCAGCATTTT
NA	TRBV18	TRBD1	TRBJ2-6	CASSPGTGGANVLTF	TGTGCCAGCTCCCCGGGGACAGGGGGGGCCAACGTCCTGACTTTC
many	TRBV12-3/TRBV12-4	NA	TRBJ1-5	CASSLRPGGNQPQHF	TGTGCCAGCAGTTTGCGGCCAGGGGGCAATCAGCCCCAGCATTTT